Following are 31 T cell receptor beta chains from one sample sequenced in a study of early T cells in non-severe SARS-CoV-2 infection. TCRdb fed the 5' RACE reads into MiXCR, producing one record per CDR3 protein. The repertoire holds around 40,000 distinct CDR3 sequences, with about 6.3% as singletons. Material for sequencing was whole blood. Every receptor here comes from an adult who was a healthcare worker with PCR-confirmed SARS-CoV-2 infection or an uninfected control (not recorded which).

This clonotype is termed medium-sized (0.01 to 0.1%). The rearrangement uses TRBV27 and TRBJ2-7; 12 positions match TRBD2. The ends lost 7 bases at V and 0 bases at J; junction bases unmatched: 16. The CDR3 consists of 19 residues. In germline, CDR1 is MNHEY, CDR2 SMNVEV (reference sequence). The CDR3 reads CASTPSGLAGGRSSYEQYF. The CDR3 coding sequence is TGTGCCAGCACCCCCTCGGGGCTAGCGGGAGGGAGGAGCTCCTACGAGCAGTACTTC.

This clonotype was recorded at least ten times. The gene calls are TRBV21-1 and TRBJ2-7; the table's D gene call, TRBD2, was not cross checked with the DNA. TRBV21-1 counts as a pseudogene. The CDR3 has 16 residues. CDR3 sequence reads: CASSTSSGRATYEQYF. The CDR3 coding sequence is TGTGCCAGCAGCACCTCTAGCGGGAGGGCCACCTACGAGCAGTACTTC.

This clonotype was counted ten times or more. The V and J genes are TRBV6-1 and TRBJ1-3, with D unresolved. Germline-derived CDR1 and CDR2 are MNHNS and SASEGT. Trimming cost V 10 bases and J 6 bases, with 13 bases left between them. The CDR3 consists of 12 residues. This CDR3 reads CATGPRLNTIYF. The CDR3 DNA follows: TGTGCCACCGGCCCCAGGTTAAACACCATATATTTT.

This clonotype was observed at least ten times. This chain connects TRBV7-9 to TRBJ2-7; 11 bases agree with TRBD2. J was trimmed by 2 bases and V by 7 bases; bases with no gene match: 7. The CDR3 is 15 residues long. The germline gives CDR1 SEHNR, CDR2 FQNEAQ (reference sequence). CDR3 residues: CASMGGTSGTYEQYF. The CDR3 DNA is TGTGCCAGCATGGGTGGGACTAGCGGTACCTACGAGCAGTACTTC.

This chain links TRBV5-4 with TRBJ2-3, with D unresolved. V lost 4 bases and J 1 base, leaving 13 bases between the germline ends. Germline values: CDR1 SGHNT, CDR2 YYREEE (reference sequence). This CDR3 has 15 residues. The CDR3: CASSPAAARTDTQYF. CDR3 coding DNA: TGTGCCAGCAGCCCCGCGGCCGCCCGCACAGATACGCAGTATTTT. Combining the CDR3 with reference TRBV5-4 and TRBJ2-3 gives the whole variable domain ETGVTQSPTHLIKTRGQQVTLRCSSQSGHNTVSWYQQALGQGPQFIFQYYREEENGRGNFPPRFSGLQFPNYSSELNVNALELDDSALYLCASSPAAARTDTQYFGPGTRLTVL.

This clonotype was counted at least ten times. This chain links TRBV24-1 with TRBJ1-5, with 8 bases fitting TRBD1. CDR3 length equals 14 residues. CDR1 and CDR2 from the germline V gene are KGHDR and SFDVKD. The V gene end was trimmed by 3 bases and the J gene end by 6 bases; junction bases not matched to a gene: 3. The CDR3 DNA follows: TGTGCCACCAGTGATAGGACAGGGTCTCAGCCCCAGCATTTT. Protein: CATSDRTGSQPQHF.

This clonotype was detected ten times or more. The genes are TRBV18 and TRBJ2-7, with 7 bases aligning to TRBD2. Trimming took 4 bases from V and 4 from J; bases not matched to a gene: 7. The germline CDR1 and CDR2 sequences are KGHSH and LQKENI. This CDR3 spans 14 amino acids. For the CDR3, the DNA is TGTGCCAGCTCACTCGGCGGGAGCGGGTACGAGCAGTACTTC. Its protein product is CASSLGGSGYEQYF.

This clonotype showed up many times. The chain combines TRBV7-2 with TRBJ2-7; 7 bases are shared with TRBD1. This CDR3 has 13 amino acids. CDR1 SGHTA and CDR2 FQGNSA come from the germline V gene. With V trimmed by 1 base and J by 7 bases, 4 bases remained unmatched. DNA of the CDR3: TGTGCCAGCAGCTTAGTGGGACAGAGGGAGCAGTACTTC. Translation: CASSLVGQREQYF.

At least ten counts were recorded for this clonotype. The chain is built from TRBV19 and TRBJ1-4, with D perhaps matching TRBD1 (6 bases). The germline V and J ends were trimmed by 3 bases and 3 bases, with 11 bases remaining between them. The CDR3 has 15 residues. Germline assignment: CDR1 LNHDA and CDR2 SQIVND (reference sequence). The CDR3 DNA follows: TGTGCCAGTAGTATTAGGACAGCAGCTAATGAAAAACTGTTTTTT. This codes for CASSIRTAANEKLFF.

Many counts were recorded for this clonotype. The chain combines TRBV7-9 with TRBJ1-1; maybe TRBD1 (6 bases). Trimming removed 6 bases at V and 3 bases at J, with 17 bases between. There are 15 residues in the CDR3. CDR1 and CDR2 (germline): SEHNR, FQNEAQ (reference sequence). CDR3 sequence: CASSPTGGQDTEAFF. The CDR3, as DNA: TGTGCCAGCAGTCCAACGGGGGGGCAGGACACTGAAGCTTTCTTT.

This clonotype was detected many times. The chain links TRBV29-1 to TRBJ2-1; 11 nucleotides agree with TRBD2. Germline CDR1 is SQVTM and CDR2 is ANQGSEA. The V and J ends lost 4 bases and 3 bases, in that order; junction bases with no gene match: 8. The CDR3 has 16 residues. CDR3 DNA: TGCAGCGTTGGGGGGACTAGCGGCAACTTCTACAATGAGCAGTTCTTC. It codes for CSVGGTSGNFYNEQFF.

There are many counts of this clonotype. The gene calls are TRBV18 and TRBJ2-7; the match to TRBD2 covers 11 bases. The CDR3 totals 14 residues. The germline V gene has CDR1 KGHSH and CDR2 LQKENI. With V trimmed by 8 bases and J by 4 bases, 7 bases remained unmatched. For the CDR3, the DNA is TGTGCCAGCACCCAGGGGACTAGCGGATACGAGCAGTACTTC. It encodes CASTQGTSGYEQYF.

This clonotype was counted ten times or more. The chain employs TRBV29-1 and TRBJ2-1, with a tentative D call TRBD2 (5 bases). CDR1 is SQVTM, CDR2 ANQGSEA, per germline. The CDR3 has 13 residues. Trimming pared 3 bases from V and 7 bases from J, leaving 13 bases between. CDR3 nucleotides: TGCAGCGTTGATCGTCTGGGAGAGAATGAGCAGTTCTTC. Protein sequence: CSVDRLGENEQFF.

This chain connects TRBV7-8 to TRBJ2-1; 10 positions match TRBD2. V lost 6 bases to trimming and J lost 8 bases; unmatched junction nucleotides: 13. There are 16 residues in the CDR3. In germline, CDR1 is SGHVS, CDR2 FQNEAQ. The CDR3 loop is CASSSTPSGSVYEQFF. Written as DNA, the CDR3 is TGTGCCAGCAGTTCAACTCCTAGCGGGAGTGTATATGAGCAGTTCTTC.

The J gene is TRBJ2-1, the V gene TRBV12-3 or TRBV12-4, with 11 positions matching TRBD2. V lost 6 bases and J lost 5; bases outside the gene matches: 12. The CDR3 length is 17 residues. The CDR3, as DNA: TGTGCCAGCAGGAACTCGGGACTAGCGGACGTTAACAATGAGCAGTTCTTC. This codes for CASRNSGLADVNNEQFF.

The chain's CDR3 is CSAFPTSGLSSYEQYF. The CDR3, as DNA: TGCAGTGCCTTCCCTACTAGCGGCCTTAGCTCCTACGAGCAGTACTTC. The chain is built from TRBV20-1 and TRBJ2-7, with 8 positions matching TRBD2. V gave up 6 bases and J gave up 0 bases; unmatched junction bases: 13. This CDR3 has 16 amino acids. Looked up from germline, CDR1 is DFQATT and CDR2 is SNEGSKA (reference sequence).

This clonotype is classed as medium-sized. This chain uses TRBV5-4 with TRBJ2-7, with 7 bases fitting TRBD1. Germline assignment: CDR1 SGHNT and CDR2 YYREEE (reference sequence). The CDR3 is made up of 14 amino acids. With 4 bases clipped from V and 2 bases from J, the junction kept 6 bases outside the gene matches. The CDR3 DNA follows: TGTGCCAGCAGCCCGAAACAGGGGACCTACGAGCAGTACTTC. Protein product: CASSPKQGTYEQYF.

The chain recombines TRBV4-1 with TRBJ1-2, with D perhaps TRBD1 (6 bases). This CDR3 spans 15 amino acids. Trimming stripped 4 bases from V and 3 bases from J, with 15 bases between. Germline assignment: CDR1 MGHRA and CDR2 YSYEKL. This CDR3 is CASSRGSGVDYGYTF. CDR3 sequence (DNA): TGCGCCAGCAGCCGCGGCTCAGGGGTCGACTATGGCTACACCTTC.

Comment on this clonotype: A much larger clone lies a single base off, so this may be a read error. The chain links TRBV11-3 to TRBJ2-7, with 8 bases that match TRBD2. There are 13 residues in the CDR3. From germline, CDR1 is SGHNT and CDR2 YENEEA. The V and J ends lost 8 bases and 6 bases, in that order; junction bases with no gene match: 9. CDR3 nucleotides: TGTGCCAGCTGCTCCATAGCGGGATCCGAGCAGTACTTC. It codes for CASCSIAGSEQYF.

The J gene is TRBJ2-1, the V gene TRBV5-1; D gene uncertain. CDR3 length: 15 residues. Trimming pared 1 base from V and 2 bases from J, leaving 10 bases between. The germline V gene encodes CDR1 SGHRS and CDR2 YFSETQ. The CDR3 DNA is TGCGCCAGCAGCTTGCAGAACCCTACCTACAATGAGCAGTTCTTC. Protein sequence: CASSLQNPTYNEQFF.

This clonotype was recorded at least ten times. V usage is TRBV18 and J usage is TRBJ2-3; 12 bases align to TRBD2. CDR1 and CDR2 (germline): KGHSH, LQKENI. The CDR3 is 18 residues long. V lost 3 bases and J lost 2; bases outside the gene matches: 9. The CDR3, as DNA: TGTGCCAGCTCACCGCCGGGACTAGCGGGCTTTGTCACAGATACGCAGTATTTT. Translated: CASSPPGLAGFVTDTQYF.

This clonotype was seen repeatedly, ten times or more. The chain combines TRBV18 with TRBJ2-2; 9 bases are a match to TRBD2. The CDR3 covers 17 residues. Germline lookup yields CDR1 KGHSH and CDR2 LQKENI. After removal of 3 bases from V and 10 bases from J, the junction contained 15 bases not matched to a gene. CDR3 DNA: TGTGCCAGCTCACCGAAGAAATCTAGCGGGAACTCTGAGGAGCTGTTTTTT. This translates into CASSPKKSSGNSEELFF.

This clonotype was counted a few times. The chain employs TRBV4-2 and TRBJ2-3, with 9 bases fitting TRBD2. This CDR3 region has 16 residues. CDR1 and CDR2 (germline): LGHNA, YNFKEQ. The V gene end was trimmed by 1 base and the J gene end by 4 bases; junction bases not matched to a gene: 6. The CDR3 loop is CASSQGSSGSPDTQYF. CDR3 nucleotides: TGTGCCAGCAGCCAAGGTAGTAGCGGGAGCCCAGATACGCAGTATTTT.

V usage is TRBV7-2 and J usage is TRBJ1-2, with 7 bases that match TRBD1. V lost 1 base, J lost 4 bases, and 0 bases stayed unmatched. The CDR3 is made up of 13 amino acids. Germline V gene data show CDR1 as SGHTA and CDR2 as FQGNSA. CDR3 DNA: TGTGCCAGCAGCTTAGAGGGGGCCTATGGCTACACCTTC. Translating gives CASSLEGAYGYTF.

This clonotype was counted at least ten times. V and J are TRBV29-1 and TRBJ2-3; possible D gene TRBD2, 6 bases. This CDR3 has 13 amino acids. Trimming shortened V by 4 bases and J by 0 bases, and 8 bases separated the two germline ends. Per the germline V gene, CDR1 is SQVTM and CDR2 is ANQGSEA. As DNA, the CDR3 is TGCAGCGTTGCTGCGGGAAGCACAGATACGCAGTATTTT. Its protein is CSVAAGSTDTQYF.

At least ten counts were recorded for this clonotype. This chain links TRBV7-9 with TRBJ2-7; TRBD1 matches 10 bases. V shed 5 bases and J 2 bases; nucleotides not matched to a gene: 6. The CDR3 has 15 amino acids. Germline-derived CDR1 and CDR2 are SEHNR and FQNEAQ (reference sequence). CDR3 coding DNA: TGTGCCAGCAGCCCCGGACAGGGGGTGCCCTACGAGCAGTACTTC. It specifies CASSPGQGVPYEQYF.

This clonotype was seen a few times. The chain employs TRBV11-3 and TRBJ2-1, with TRBD2 matching over 12 bases. The germline V gene has CDR1 SGHNT and CDR2 YENEEA. This CDR3 comprises 16 residues. V shed 5 bases and J 6 bases; nucleotides not matched to a gene: 8. CDR3 amino acids: CASSGGTSGRFNEQFF. The CDR3 nucleotides read TGTGCCAGCAGCGGGGGTACTAGCGGGAGGTTCAATGAGCAGTTCTTC.

This clonotype was found many times. The gene calls are TRBV18 and TRBJ2-5; D is uncertain. Trimming cost V 2 bases and J 5 bases, with 6 bases left between them. Per germline, CDR1 KGHSH and CDR2 LQKENI. The CDR3 spans 12 residues. For the CDR3, the DNA is TGTGCCAGCTCACCAAAGGGTGAGACCCAGTACTTC. It translates to CASSPKGETQYF.

This clonotype was recorded many times. This chain joins TRBV20-1 and TRBJ1-1, with TRBD1 identical over 10 bases. The CDR3 runs to 15 residues. The V and J ends lost 5 bases and 1 base, in that order; junction bases with no gene match: 7. Germline V gene lookup returns CDR1 DFQATT and CDR2 SNEGSKA (reference sequence). The CDR3: CSASGDRGRNTEAFF. In DNA, the CDR3 is TGCAGTGCTTCCGGAGACAGGGGGCGGAACACTGAAGCTTTCTTT.

Only a few counts were recorded for this clonotype. V and J are TRBV12-3 or TRBV12-4 and TRBJ2-7; D uncertain. The CDR3 sequence is 12 residues long. V was cut by 7 bases and J by 12 bases, with 19 bases left in between. In nucleotides, the CDR3 is TGTGCCAGCAACTATGAGCCCCGCTCGCCGTACTTC. It codes for CASNYEPRSPYF.

The J gene is TRBJ2-1, the V gene TRBV28; D is uncertain. The germline gives CDR1 MDHEN, CDR2 SYDVKM. V lost 7 bases to trimming and J lost 7 bases, with 14 bases between them. CDR3 size: 13 residues. This CDR3 reads CASTKPGINEQFF. The DNA of the CDR3 is TGTGCCAGCACCAAACCGGGTATAAATGAGCAGTTCTTC.